These T cell receptor beta chains were read from a single sample in a study of shared clonotypes between healthy human individuals. Using immunoSEQ multiplex PCR, the repertoire was profiled, and TCRdb retains in-frame clones only, with some absent. The sample lists under 2,000,000 clones, 85% to 95% seen once, with around 1% in the top ten. The specimen sequenced was naive CD8+ T cells sorted from blood. The origin of the receptors is a young man in good health. CDR3s include the opening cysteine and the closing phenylalanine or tryptophan. D genes are given only for firm matches. Size is omitted from some rows. Given values are once, few, many or a class for expanded clones.

J gene,V gene,D gene,clone size,CDR3 length,CDR3 DNA,CDR3 protein
TRBJ2-7,TRBV7-6,NA,NA,13,TGTGCCAGCAGCGTACAGGTAGCCTACGAGCAGTACTTC,CASSVQVAYEQYF
TRBJ2-7,TRBV14,NA,NA,15,TGTGCCAGCAGCCAGGTGACACAGCTACCTGGCGAGCAGTACTTC,CASSQVTQLPGEQYF
TRBJ1-2,TRBV2,TRBD1,NA,13,TGTGCCAGGGACAGGGCCATTGACTATGGCTACACCTTC,CARDRAIDYGYTF
TRBJ2-5,TRBV5-1,TRBD1,NA,15,TGCGCCAGCAGCTACCGGGACAGGGTACAAGAGACCCAGTACTTC,CASSYRDRVQETQYF
TRBJ2-7,TRBV4-2,NA,NA,14,TGTGCCAGCAGCCAAGATGGCCAGGCCTACGAGCAGTACTTC,CASSQDGQAYEQYF
TRBJ2-5,TRBV27,NA,NA,14,TGTGCCAGCAGTTTATACGGGAGCCAAGAGACCCAGTACTTC,CASSLYGSQETQYF
TRBJ2-7,TRBV7-9,NA,NA,14,TGTGCCAGCAGCCGCGGGGCGGGACGCTACGAGCAGTACTTC,CASSRGAGRYEQYF
TRBJ2-7,TRBV12-2,NA,NA,16,TGTGCAAGTCGCTCTAACGGACTCCCCGTACCCTACGAGCAGTACTTC,CASRSNGLPVPYEQYF
TRBJ2-2,TRBV15,NA,once,16,TGTGCCACCAGCAGCACCCAGGGCTCTAACTCCGGGGAGCTGTTTTTT,CATSSTQGSNSGELFF
TRBJ2-1,TRBV7-9,TRBD2,NA,13,TGTGCCAGCAGCCAAACTACTAGCGGGCGGTCGTTCTTC,CASSQTTSGRSFF
TRBJ1-5,TRBV4-2,NA,NA,17,TGTGCCAGCAGCCAAGATGTGGCAGAGTATAGCAATCAGCCCCAGCATTTT,CASSQDVAEYSNQPQHF
TRBJ2-7,TRBV11-2,TRBD1,NA,16,TGTGCCAGCAGCTTAGTGGGGACAGGTTATTCCTACGAGCAGTACTTC,CASSLVGTGYSYEQYF
TRBJ1-5,TRBV28,NA,few,11,TGTGCCAGCCGTACGGTCCAGCCCCAGCATTTT,CASRTVQPQHF
TRBJ1-2,TRBV23-1,NA,NA,16,TGCGCCAGCAGTCCCCCAGGGACCCTTTCTAACTATGGCTACACCTTC,CASSPPGTLSNYGYTF
TRBJ1-2,TRBV27,NA,NA,13,TGTGCCAGCAGTCTGACGGCTAACTATGGCTACACCTTC,CASSLTANYGYTF
TRBJ1-2,TRBV29-1,NA,NA,12,TGCAGCGTTGAAGACAGCTCATATGGCTACACCTTC,CSVEDSSYGYTF
TRBJ2-7,TRBV9,NA,NA,14,TGTGCCAGCAGCCCCCGGTCCTCCCCCTACGAGCAGTACTTC,CASSPRSSPYEQYF
TRBJ2-7,TRBV6-6,NA,NA,15,TGTGCCAGCACCAACGGAGGGTCGATTTCCTACGAGCAGTACTTC,CASTNGGSISYEQYF
TRBJ2-7,TRBV7-6,NA,NA,14,TGTGCCAGCAGCTTAGCCGACAGACCCTACGAGCAGTACTTC,CASSLADRPYEQYF
TRBJ2-5,TRBV5-6,TRBD1,NA,18,TGTGCCAGCAGCTTACTCTCCCAAGGGGGCAGGGGTAGGGAGACCCAGTACTTC,CASSLLSQGGRGRETQYF
TRBJ2-3,TRBV9,NA,NA,17,TGTGCCAGCAGCGTAGAGTCAGTACCCCCTAGCACAGATACGCAGTATTTT,CASSVESVPPSTDTQYF
TRBJ1-2,TRBV5-1,TRBD1,NA,15,TGCGCCAGCAGCCCGGGACAGGGGAGGGGCTATGGCTACACCTTC,CASSPGQGRGYGYTF